Listed here is a single T cell receptor beta chain. The antigen remains unidentified. V was cut by 4 bases and J by 5 bases, with 18 bases left in between. Germline values: CDR1 SGHRS, CDR2 YFSETQ. The CDR3 loop spans 16 amino acids. This specimen belongs to a study of T cells in localized non-small cell lung cancer. Study-wide findings and caveats: Uninvolved adjacent lung showed the highest T cell clonality, exceeding tumor. Among blood samples, higher T cell density accompanied longer overall survival.

Assay: immunoSEQ multiplex PCR; the TCRdb copy retains only in-frame clones and omits some. Altogether tens of thousands of clones are present, approximately 83% being singletons, with the ten largest covering 4.8%. This TCR came from a man between 40 and 75 years old with stage II lung adenocarcinoma. The chain links TRBV5-1 to TRBJ1-4, with D maybe TRBD1 (6 bases). The sample was PBMCs, taken before any cancer treatment. CDR3: CASSPDLGQTNEKLFF. The CDR3 DNA is TGCGCCAGCAGCCCCGACTTGGGACAAACGAATGAAAAACTGTTTTTT.